This T cell receptor beta chain was retrieved from a study of neurological immune-mediated disorders. V lost 0 bases, J lost 9 bases, and 7 bases stayed unmatched. Germline V lookup: CDR1 LGHDT, CDR2 YNNKEL (reference sequence). This CDR3 spans 15 amino acids. MiXCR was run by TCRdb on the 5' RACE reads, yielding one entry per CDR3 protein. The top ten hold less than 2% of the sample, which has tens of thousands of distinct CDR3 sequences, roughly 9.5% seen once. In this sample, this clonotype turned up many times. Sequenced input: PBMCs. This rearrangement joins TRBV3-1 to TRBJ2-1; TRBD2 matches 8 bases. This clonotype was sampled from a man aged 45-65 years in good health. The CDR3 protein is CASSQDGSGAFEQFF. CDR3 DNA sequence: TGTGCCAGCAGCCAAGATGGTAGCGGGGCTTTTGAGCAGTTCTTC.